The present TCR beta chain was sequenced within a study of shared clonotypes between healthy human individuals. Broader study findings: Larger estimated richness was generally seen in naive subsets than in memory subsets.

CDR3 length: 13 amino acids. The V gene's germline CDR1 is SGHTA and CDR2 FQGNSA. The data were produced by immunoSEQ multiplex PCR, yet TCRdb's version contains in-frame clones alone and is incomplete. The profile shows some 2,000,000 clones, roughly 94% of them singletons. In the case of this clone: The antigen is undetermined. At one of its ends the junction is not consistent with the germline gene, which may arise from a read error. Other nucleotide sequences in the sample specify the same CDR3.

All donors were Caucasian adults living in Nashville, Tennessee. Sequences were obtained from naive CD4+ T cells sorted from blood. Subset of the sample: CD45RA+ positively selected. The clonotype comes from a man between 18 and 29 years old in good health. V is TRBV7-2 and J is TRBJ2-7; 11 nucleotides line up with TRBD2. The CDR3: CASSLAGGYEQYF. CDR3 sequence (DNA): TGTGCCAGCAGCCTAGCGGGAGGCTACGAGCAGTACTTC.